These 8 T cell receptor beta chains were sequenced from one sample in a study of shared clonotypes between healthy human individuals. Terminally differentiated effector memory CD45RA+ cells were excluded from the naive CD8 cells, which were CD45RO-negative and positively selected for CCR7. Profiled with immunoSEQ multiplex PCR; TCRdb holds only in-frame clones, not every one. Here the sample spans around 2,000,000 clones, about 93% being singletons. The sequenced sample was naive CD8+ T cells from PBMCs. Receptor source: a man between 18 and 29 years old in good health. Some clones in this sample may be carry-over from other donors' samples.

V gene TRBV21-1 combines with J gene TRBJ1-2. TRBV21-1 is a pseudogene locus. The CDR3 has 15 amino acids. The CDR3 protein is CASSPGLRLGYGYTF. In DNA, the CDR3 is TGTGCCAGCAGCCCGGGTTTGCGCCTAGGGTATGGCTACACCTTC.

This clone turned up a few times. The rearrangement joins TRBV6-1 to TRBJ2-2; 8 bases align to TRBD2. Germline V CDR1 and CDR2: MNHNS, SASEGT. V was pared by 3 bases and J by 4 bases, with 1 base of the junction left unmatched. The CDR3 is made up of 14 amino acids. CDR3 in amino acids: CASSDGRATGELFF. The CDR3 nucleotides are TGTGCCAGCAGTGACGGGAGGGCCACCGGGGAGCTGTTTTTT.

The chain couples TRBV28 to TRBJ1-4, with a possible D match to TRBD1 (6 bases). The V end lost 7 bases, the J end lost 7 bases, and 16 bases lay between the germline ends. The CDR3 is 14 amino acids. In germline, CDR1 is MDHEN, CDR2 SYDVKM. CDR3 protein: CASIPGHYPEKLFF. The CDR3 DNA sequence: TGTGCCAGCATCCCGGGACACTATCCTGAAAAACTGTTTTTT. Together with reference TRBV28 and TRBJ1-4, the CDR3 gives the full variable domain: DVKVTQSSRYLVKRTGEKVFLECVQDMDHENMFWYRQDPGLGLRLIYFSYDVKMKEKGDIPEGYSVSREKKERFSLILESASTNQTSMYLCASIPGHYPEKLFFGSGTQLSVL.

The gene calls are TRBV27 and TRBJ2-2; 10 bases line up with TRBD1. The CDR3 consists of 17 residues. Germline trimming cut 3 bases from V and 6 bases from J; bases unmatched to any gene: 10. CDR1 MNHEY and CDR2 SMNVEV come from the germline V gene (reference sequence). DNA for the CDR3: TGTGCCAGCAGTTTGCGGTGGACAGGGGGGGAACCCGGGGAGCTGTTTTTT. Protein: CASSLRWTGGEPGELFF.

The rearrangement links TRBV30 to TRBJ2-5, with a weak D call TRBD2 (6 bases). The DNA matches TRBJ2-7 better at its end, which makes the J call doubtful. Per germline, CDR1 GTSNPN and CDR2 SVGIG (reference sequence). This CDR3 contains 13 residues. CDR3 nucleotides: TGTGCCTGGAGGACTCAGGGAGGCTACGAGCAGTACTTC. It translates to CAWRTQGGYEQYF.

This clone was seen a handful of times. This chain joins TRBV29-1 and TRBJ1-1; a weak D match, TRBD1 (5 bases). The CDR3 is 12 residues long. Germline CDR1 reads SQVTM; CDR2 reads ANQGSEA. The V and J ends lost 7 bases and 4 bases respectively, with 13 bases between them. This CDR3 reads CSAKTASTEAFF. The CDR3 DNA is TGCAGCGCCAAGACAGCTAGCACTGAAGCTTTCTTT.

This chain connects TRBV4-3 to TRBJ2-3; D is undetermined. With 0 bases removed from V and 0 bases from J, the gap between germline ends came to 10 bases. CDR1 is LGHNA and CDR2 is YSLEER in the germline V gene. This CDR3 contains 16 residues. The CDR3 here is CASSQDTGESTDTQYF. DNA of the CDR3: TGCGCCAGCAGCCAAGATACGGGCGAGAGCACAGATACGCAGTATTTT.

The CDR3 DNA follows: TGTGCCAGCAGCCCGCAAGCGGGAACGATATACGAGCAGTACTTC. Its protein product is CASSPQAGTIYEQYF. V usage is TRBV7-9 and J usage is TRBJ2-7; 7 bases fit TRBD2. The CDR3 is 15 amino acids. Germline CDR1 and CDR2: SEHNR and FQNEAQ (reference sequence). J was trimmed by 4 bases and V by 5 bases; bases with no gene match: 11.